The clone carrying this TCR beta chain was counted ten times or more. Antigen unknown. This sample was included in a study of T cell repertoires in cytomegalovirus infection. Germline lookup yields CDR1 SGHTA and CDR2 FQGNSA. CDR3 size: 15 residues. Trimming removed 1 base from V and 2 bases from J; junction bases left unmatched: 5. Each CDR3 protein gets one entry after TCRdb re-called the reads with MiXCR. The top ten clones hold roughly a sixth of a sample with roughly 500,000 distinct CDR3 sequences, roughly 34% of them seen once. The chain employs TRBV7-2 and TRBJ2-7, with TRBD1 matching over 7 bases. This TCR derives from a human donor in good health (CMV status not recorded). Some clones in this sample may be carry-over from other donors' samples. This specimen consisted of cultured PBMCs, obtained from culture after CMV antigen stimulation. CDR3: CASSLGGGQPYEQYV. The CDR3 region has the DNA TGTGCCAGCAGCTTAGGAGGGGGCCAGCCCTACGAGCAGTACGTC.